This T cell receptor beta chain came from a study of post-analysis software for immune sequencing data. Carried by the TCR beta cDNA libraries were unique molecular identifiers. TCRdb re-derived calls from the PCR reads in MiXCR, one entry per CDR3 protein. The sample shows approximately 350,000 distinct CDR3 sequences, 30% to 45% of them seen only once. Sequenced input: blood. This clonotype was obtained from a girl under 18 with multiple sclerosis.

CDR3 sequence (DNA): TGCGCCAGCAGCCGAACAGGTTCGAACACTGAAGCTTTCTTT. Protein: CASSRTGSNTEAFF. V and J are TRBV5-1 and TRBJ1-1; maybe TRBD1 (5 bases). Germline assignment: CDR1 SGHRS and CDR2 YFSETQ. The CDR3 totals 14 residues. V lost 4 bases and J 1 base, leaving 11 bases between the germline ends.